This T cell receptor beta chain was identified in a study of OX40 agonist ivuxolimab in advanced cancers. Across the whole study: Melanoma, hepatocellular carcinoma, head and neck or renal cell cancer occurred in dose-escalation patients.

J was trimmed by 4 bases and V by 0 bases; bases with no gene match: 5. Germline assignment: CDR1 SGHNT and CDR2 YYREEE (reference sequence). The CDR3 spans 15 residues. The method was immunoSEQ multiplex PCR; TCRdb's version includes in-frame clones alone and lacks a portion of them. The sample holds approximately 50,000 clones, 70% to 90% seen once. The receptor comes from an adult with an advanced solid tumor such as melanoma, head and neck, liver or kidney cancer. This sample comprised CD4+ or CD8+ T cells sorted from blood, obtained in a trial of the OX40 agonist ivuxolimab. The chain combines TRBV5-4 with TRBJ2-7; TRBD2 matches 9 bases. The CDR3 is CASSLGAGGPYEQYF. Written as DNA, the CDR3 is TGTGCCAGCAGCTTGGGGGCGGGAGGGCCTTACGAGCAGTACTTC.